This T cell receptor beta chain was retrieved from a study of blood T cells in healthy people across ages. Primed by a sample-barcoded 5' primer and a J-beta primer mix, a second PCR proceeded for about 6 to 12 cycles. There were at least 2.5 million CDR3-containing paired-end reads obtained from each sample. TCRdb called the 5' RACE reads again in MiXCR, with one record for every CDR3 protein. Counted here are over 1,500,000 distinct CDR3 sequences, approximately 39% occurring once; the ten biggest clones make up 23%. Points from the study as a whole: Total diversity from one million sequenced T cells was likely underestimated.

Peripheral blood, about 9.8 milliliters per donor, was collected. This clonotype was counted between two and nine times. What it recognizes is unknown. Sequencing input: blood. The receptor was isolated from a human donor in good health.

The CDR3 sequence is CATRDRLYNEQFF. CDR3 in DNA: TGTGCCACCCGGGACAGACTATACAATGAGCAGTTCTTC. The chain joins TRBV10-3 to TRBJ2-1, with 7 positions matching TRBD1. The CDR3 consists of 13 residues. V shed 10 bases and J 4 bases; nucleotides not matched to a gene: 7. Germline V gives CDR1 ENHRY, CDR2 SYGVKD.